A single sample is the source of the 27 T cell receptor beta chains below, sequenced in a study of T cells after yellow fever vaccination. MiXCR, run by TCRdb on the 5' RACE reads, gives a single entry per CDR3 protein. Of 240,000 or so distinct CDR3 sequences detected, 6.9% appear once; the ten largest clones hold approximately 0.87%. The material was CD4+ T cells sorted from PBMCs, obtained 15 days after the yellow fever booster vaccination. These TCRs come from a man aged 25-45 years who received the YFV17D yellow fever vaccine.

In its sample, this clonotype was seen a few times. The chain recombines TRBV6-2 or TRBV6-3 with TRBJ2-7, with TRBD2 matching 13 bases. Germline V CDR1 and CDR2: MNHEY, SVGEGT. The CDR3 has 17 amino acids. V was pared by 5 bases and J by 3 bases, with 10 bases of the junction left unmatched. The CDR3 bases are TGTGCCAGCAGTCTGACTAGCGGGAGGACGTCTGGCTACGAGCAGTACTTC. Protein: CASSLTSGRTSGYEQYF.

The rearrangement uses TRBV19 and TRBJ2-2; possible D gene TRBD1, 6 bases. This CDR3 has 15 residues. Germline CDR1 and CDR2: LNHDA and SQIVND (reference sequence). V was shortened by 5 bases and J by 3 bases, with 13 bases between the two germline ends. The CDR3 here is CASSGSGTYTGELFF. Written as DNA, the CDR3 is TGTGCCAGTAGTGGCTCCGGGACATACACCGGGGAGCTGTTTTTT. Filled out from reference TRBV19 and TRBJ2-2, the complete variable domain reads DGGITQSPKYLFRKEGQNVTLSCEQNLNHDAMYWYRQDPGQGLRLIYYSQIVNDFQKGDIAEGYSVSREKKESFPLTVTSAQKNPTAFYLCASSGSGTYTGELFFGEGSRLTVL.

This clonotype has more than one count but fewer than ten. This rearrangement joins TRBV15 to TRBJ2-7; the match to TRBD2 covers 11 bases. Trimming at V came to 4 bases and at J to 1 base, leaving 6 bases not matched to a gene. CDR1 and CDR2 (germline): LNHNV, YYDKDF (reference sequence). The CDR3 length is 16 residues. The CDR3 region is CATSIGLAGGSYEQYF. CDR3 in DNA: TGTGCCACCAGCATAGGCCTAGCGGGAGGTTCCTACGAGCAGTACTTC.

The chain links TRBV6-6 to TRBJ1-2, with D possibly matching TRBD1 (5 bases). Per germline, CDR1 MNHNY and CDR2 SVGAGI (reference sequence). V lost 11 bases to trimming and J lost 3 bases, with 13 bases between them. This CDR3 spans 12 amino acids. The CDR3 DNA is TGTGCCGGTGGGGGGGGTGACTATGGCTACACCTTC. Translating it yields CAGGGGDYGYTF.

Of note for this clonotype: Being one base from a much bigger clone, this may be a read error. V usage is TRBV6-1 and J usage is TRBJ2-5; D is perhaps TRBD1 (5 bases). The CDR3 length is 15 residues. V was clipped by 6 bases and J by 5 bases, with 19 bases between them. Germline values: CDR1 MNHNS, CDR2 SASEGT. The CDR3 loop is CASRTDRTWAETQYF. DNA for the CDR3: TGTGCCAGCAGGACAGACAGAACCTGGGCGGAGACCCAGTACTTC.

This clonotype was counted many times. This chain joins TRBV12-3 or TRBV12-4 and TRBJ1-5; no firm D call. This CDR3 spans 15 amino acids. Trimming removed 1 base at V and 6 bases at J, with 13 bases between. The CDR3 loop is CASSLEQASGQPQHF. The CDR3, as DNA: TGTGCCAGCAGTTTAGAGCAAGCTTCAGGTCAGCCCCAGCATTTT.

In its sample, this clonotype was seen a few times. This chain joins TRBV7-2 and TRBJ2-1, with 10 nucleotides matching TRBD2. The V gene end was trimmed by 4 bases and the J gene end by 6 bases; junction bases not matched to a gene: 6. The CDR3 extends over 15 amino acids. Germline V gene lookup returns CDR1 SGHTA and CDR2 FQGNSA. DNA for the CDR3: TGTGCCAGCAGCTCTCTAGCGGGAGTAGCCAATGAGCAGTTCTTC. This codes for CASSSLAGVANEQFF.

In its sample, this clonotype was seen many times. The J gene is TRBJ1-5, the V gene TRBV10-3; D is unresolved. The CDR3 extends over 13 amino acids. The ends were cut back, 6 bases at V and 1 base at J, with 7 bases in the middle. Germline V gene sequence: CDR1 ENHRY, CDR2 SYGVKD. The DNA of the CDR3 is TGTGCCATCAGCGCAGCCAGCAATCAGCCCCAGCATTTT. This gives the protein CAISAASNQPQHF.

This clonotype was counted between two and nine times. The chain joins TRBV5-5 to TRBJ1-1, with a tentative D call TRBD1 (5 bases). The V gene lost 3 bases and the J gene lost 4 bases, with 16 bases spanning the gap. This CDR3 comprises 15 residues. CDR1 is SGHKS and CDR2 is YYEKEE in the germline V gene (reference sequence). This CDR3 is CASSSRGIQFTEAFF. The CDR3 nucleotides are TGTGCCAGCAGCTCCCGGGGCATCCAATTCACTGAAGCTTTCTTT.

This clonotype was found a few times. The DNA of the CDR3 is TGTGCCAGCGGAAGGGGGTTGAACACTGAAGCTTTCTTT. Its translation: CASGRGLNTEAFF. The genes are TRBV6-1 and TRBJ1-1, with D perhaps TRBD1 (6 bases). Germline V gives CDR1 MNHNS, CDR2 SASEGT. The CDR3 is 13 residues long. With 8 bases removed from V and 0 bases from J, the gap between germline ends came to 10 bases.

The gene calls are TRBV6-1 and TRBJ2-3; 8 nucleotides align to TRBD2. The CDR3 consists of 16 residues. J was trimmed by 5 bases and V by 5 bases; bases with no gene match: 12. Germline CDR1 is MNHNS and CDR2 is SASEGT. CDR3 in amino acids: CASSTPRLAREDTQYF. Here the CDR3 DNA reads TGTGCCAGCAGTACCCCCCGACTAGCGAGAGAAGATACGCAGTATTTT.

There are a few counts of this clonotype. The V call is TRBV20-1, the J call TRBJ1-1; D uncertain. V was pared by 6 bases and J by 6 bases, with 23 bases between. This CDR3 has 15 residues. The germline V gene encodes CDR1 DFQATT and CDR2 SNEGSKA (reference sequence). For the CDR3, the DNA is TGCAGTGCCTATAAACCGGGGAAACGAGACGCTGAAGCTTTCTTT. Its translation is CSAYKPGKRDAEAFF.

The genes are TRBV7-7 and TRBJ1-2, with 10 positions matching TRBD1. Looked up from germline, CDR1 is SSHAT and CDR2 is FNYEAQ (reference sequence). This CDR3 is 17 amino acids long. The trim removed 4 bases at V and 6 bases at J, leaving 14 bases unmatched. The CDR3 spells CASSSYRDRGFLNGYTF. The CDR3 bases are TGTGCCAGCAGCTCCTACCGGGACAGGGGTTTCCTGAATGGCTACACCTTC.

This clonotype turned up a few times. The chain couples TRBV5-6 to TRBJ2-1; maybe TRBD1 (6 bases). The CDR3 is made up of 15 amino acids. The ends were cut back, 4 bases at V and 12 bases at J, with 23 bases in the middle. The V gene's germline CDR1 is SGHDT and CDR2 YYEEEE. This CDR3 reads CASSPRVGGLVRQFF. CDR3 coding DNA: TGTGCCAGCAGCCCCCGCGTAGGGGGTTTGGTACGGCAGTTCTTC. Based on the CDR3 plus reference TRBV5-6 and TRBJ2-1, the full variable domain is DAGVTQSPTHLIKTRGQQVTLRCSPKSGHDTVSWYQQALGQGPQFIFQYYEEEERQRGNFPDRFSGHQFPNYSSELNVNALLLGDSALYLCASSPRVGGLVRQFFGPGTRLTVL.

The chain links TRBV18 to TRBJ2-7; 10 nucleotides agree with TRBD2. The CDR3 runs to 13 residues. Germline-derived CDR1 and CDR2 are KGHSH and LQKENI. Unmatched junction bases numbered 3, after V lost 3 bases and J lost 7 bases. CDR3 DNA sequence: TGTGCCAGCTCACCTCTAGCGGGAGAGGAGCAGTACTTC. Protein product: CASSPLAGEEQYF.

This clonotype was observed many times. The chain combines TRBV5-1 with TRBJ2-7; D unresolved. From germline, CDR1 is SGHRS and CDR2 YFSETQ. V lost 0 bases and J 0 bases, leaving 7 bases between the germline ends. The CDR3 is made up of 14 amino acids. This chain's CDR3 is CASSLAPDSYEQYF. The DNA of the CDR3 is TGCGCCAGCAGCTTGGCCCCAGACTCCTACGAGCAGTACTTC.

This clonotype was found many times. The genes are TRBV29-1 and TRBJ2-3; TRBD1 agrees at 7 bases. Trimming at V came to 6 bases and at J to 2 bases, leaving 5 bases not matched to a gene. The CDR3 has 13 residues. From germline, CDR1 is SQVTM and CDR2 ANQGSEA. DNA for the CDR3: TGCAGCGTAAAACAGGGGAACACAGATACGCAGTATTTT. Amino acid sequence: CSVKQGNTDTQYF.

The CDR3 DNA follows: TGTGCCAGCAGCTCCCCCGCTTACAATGAGCAGTTCTTC. Its protein is CASSSPAYNEQFF. This sequence joins TRBV11-3 and TRBJ2-1; D is uncertain. The germline V gene encodes CDR1 SGHNT and CDR2 YENEEA. This CDR3 spans 13 amino acids. With 4 bases removed from V and 4 bases from J, the gap between germline ends came to 8 bases.

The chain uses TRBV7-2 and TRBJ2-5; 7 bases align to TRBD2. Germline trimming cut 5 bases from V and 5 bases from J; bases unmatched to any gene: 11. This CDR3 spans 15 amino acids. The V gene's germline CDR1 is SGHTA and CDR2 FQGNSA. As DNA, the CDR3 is TGTGCCAGCAGCCCCGCGGGGACTAAGGGGGAGACCCAGTACTTC. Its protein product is CASSPAGTKGETQYF.

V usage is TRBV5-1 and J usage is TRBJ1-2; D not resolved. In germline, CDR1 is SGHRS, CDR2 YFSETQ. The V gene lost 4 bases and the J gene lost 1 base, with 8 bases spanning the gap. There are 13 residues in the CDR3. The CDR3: CASSRVDNYGYTF. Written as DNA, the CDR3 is TGCGCCAGCAGCCGGGTCGATAACTATGGCTACACCTTC.

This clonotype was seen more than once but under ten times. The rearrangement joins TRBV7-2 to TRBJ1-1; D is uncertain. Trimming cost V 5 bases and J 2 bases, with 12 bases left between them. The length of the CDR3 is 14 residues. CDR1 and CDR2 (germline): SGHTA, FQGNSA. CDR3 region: CASSTRRTNTEAFF. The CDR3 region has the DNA TGTGCCAGCAGCACCCGCCGGACCAACACTGAAGCTTTCTTT.

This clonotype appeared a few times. The CDR3 sequence is CASSSTRAGANSPLHF. DNA of the CDR3: TGTGCCAGCAGCTCCACTCGTGCAGGGGCGAATTCACCCCTCCACTTT. The rearrangement joins TRBV7-6 to TRBJ1-6, with D perhaps TRBD1 (6 bases). The CDR3 runs 16 residues. The germline V gene has CDR1 SGHVS and CDR2 FNYEAQ. Deletions cut 4 bases from V and 7 bases from J, with 17 bases between.

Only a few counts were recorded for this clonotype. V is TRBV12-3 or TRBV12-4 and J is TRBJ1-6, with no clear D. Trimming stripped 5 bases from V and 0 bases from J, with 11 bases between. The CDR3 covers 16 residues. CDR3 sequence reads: CASSPDWSSYNSPLHF. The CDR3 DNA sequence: TGTGCCAGCAGTCCCGACTGGAGCTCCTATAATTCACCCCTCCACTTT.

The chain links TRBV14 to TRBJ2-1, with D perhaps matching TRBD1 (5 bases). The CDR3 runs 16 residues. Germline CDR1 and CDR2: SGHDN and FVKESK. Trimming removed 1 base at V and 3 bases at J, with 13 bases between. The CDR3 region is CASSQVGQDIYNEQFF. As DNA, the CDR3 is TGTGCCAGCAGCCAAGTGGGGCAGGATATCTACAATGAGCAGTTCTTC.

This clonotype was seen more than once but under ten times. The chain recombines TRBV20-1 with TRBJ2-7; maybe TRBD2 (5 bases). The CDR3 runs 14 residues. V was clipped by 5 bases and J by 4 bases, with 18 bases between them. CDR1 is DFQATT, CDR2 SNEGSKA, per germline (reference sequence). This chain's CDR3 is CSASRTGGAYEQYF. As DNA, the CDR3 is TGCAGTGCTTCCCGGACTGGCGGTGCGTACGAGCAGTACTTC.

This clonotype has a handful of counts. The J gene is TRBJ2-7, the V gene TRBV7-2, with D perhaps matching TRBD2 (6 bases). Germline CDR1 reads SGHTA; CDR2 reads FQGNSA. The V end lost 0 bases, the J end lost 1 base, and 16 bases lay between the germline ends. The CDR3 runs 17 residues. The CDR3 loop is CASSLAGGTSSSYEQYF. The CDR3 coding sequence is TGTGCCAGCAGCTTAGCTGGCGGGACCTCTAGTTCCTACGAGCAGTACTTC.

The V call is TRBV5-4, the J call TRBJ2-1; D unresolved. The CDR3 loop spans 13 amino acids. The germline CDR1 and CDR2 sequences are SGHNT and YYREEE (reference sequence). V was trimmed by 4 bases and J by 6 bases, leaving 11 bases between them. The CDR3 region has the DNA TGTGCCAGCAGCCCCGTCGCAGGCAATGAGCAGTTCTTC. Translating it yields CASSPVAGNEQFF. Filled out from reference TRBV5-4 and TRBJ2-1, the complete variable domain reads ETGVTQSPTHLIKTRGQQVTLRCSSQSGHNTVSWYQQALGQGPQFIFQYYREEENGRGNFPPRFSGLQFPNYSSELNVNALELDDSALYLCASSPVAGNEQFFGPGTRLTVL.